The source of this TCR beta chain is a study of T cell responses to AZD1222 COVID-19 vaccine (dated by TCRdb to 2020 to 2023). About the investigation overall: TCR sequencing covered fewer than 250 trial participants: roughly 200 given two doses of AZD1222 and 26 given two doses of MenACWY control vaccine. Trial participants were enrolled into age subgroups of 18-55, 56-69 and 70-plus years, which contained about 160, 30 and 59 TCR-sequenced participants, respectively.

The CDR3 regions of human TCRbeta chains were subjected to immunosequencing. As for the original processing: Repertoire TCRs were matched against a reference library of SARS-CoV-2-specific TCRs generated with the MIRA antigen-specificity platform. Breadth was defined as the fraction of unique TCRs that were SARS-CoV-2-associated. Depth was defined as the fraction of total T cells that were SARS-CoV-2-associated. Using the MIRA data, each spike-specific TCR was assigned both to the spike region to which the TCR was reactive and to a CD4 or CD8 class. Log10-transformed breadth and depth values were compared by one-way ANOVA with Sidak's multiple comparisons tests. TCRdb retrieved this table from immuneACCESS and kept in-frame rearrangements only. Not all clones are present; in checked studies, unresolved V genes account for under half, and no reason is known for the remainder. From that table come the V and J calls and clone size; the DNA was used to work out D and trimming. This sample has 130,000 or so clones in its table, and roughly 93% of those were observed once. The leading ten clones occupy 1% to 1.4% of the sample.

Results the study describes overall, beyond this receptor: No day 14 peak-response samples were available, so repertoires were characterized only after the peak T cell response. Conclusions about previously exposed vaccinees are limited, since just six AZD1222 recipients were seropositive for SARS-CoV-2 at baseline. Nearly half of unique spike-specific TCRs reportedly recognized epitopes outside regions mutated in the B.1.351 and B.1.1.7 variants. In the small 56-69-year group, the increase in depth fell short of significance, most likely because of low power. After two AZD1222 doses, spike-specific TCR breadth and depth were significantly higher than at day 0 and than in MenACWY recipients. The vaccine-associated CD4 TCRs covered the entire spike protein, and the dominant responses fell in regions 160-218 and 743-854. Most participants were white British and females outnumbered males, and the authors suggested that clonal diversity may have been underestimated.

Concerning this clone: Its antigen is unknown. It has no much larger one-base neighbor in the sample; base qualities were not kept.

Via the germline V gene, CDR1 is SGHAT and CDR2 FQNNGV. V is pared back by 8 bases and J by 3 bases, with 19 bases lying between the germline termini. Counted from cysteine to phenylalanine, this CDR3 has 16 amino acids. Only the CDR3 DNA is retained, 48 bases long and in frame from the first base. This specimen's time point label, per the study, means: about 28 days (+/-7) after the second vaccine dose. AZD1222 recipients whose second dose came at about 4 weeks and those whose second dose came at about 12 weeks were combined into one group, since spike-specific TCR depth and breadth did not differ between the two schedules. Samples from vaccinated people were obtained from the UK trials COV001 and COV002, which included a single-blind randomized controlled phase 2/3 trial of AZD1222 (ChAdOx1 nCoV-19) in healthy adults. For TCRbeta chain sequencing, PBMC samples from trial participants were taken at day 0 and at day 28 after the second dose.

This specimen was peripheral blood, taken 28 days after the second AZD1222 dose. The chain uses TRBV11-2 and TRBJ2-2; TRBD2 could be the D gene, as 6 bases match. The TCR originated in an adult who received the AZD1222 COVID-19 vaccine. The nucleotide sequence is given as TGTGCCAGCCGCTCTCCCGGCGGGGTCGACACCGGGGAGCTGTTTTTT. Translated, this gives CASRSPGGVDTGELFF.